The 28 T cell receptor beta chains presented below share a single source sample, sequenced in a study of cytomegalovirus exposure and HLA in healthy donors. This PCR relied on a set of 60 Vbeta primers and 13 Jbeta primers. Method: immunoSEQ multiplex PCR; TCRdb's copy keeps in-frame clones and lacks some. This sample has under 150,000 clones, with around 80% found just once. Sequenced material: PBMCs. The receptor set was obtained from a woman in her thirties or forties in good health and CMV-seronegative.

The chain uses TRBV5-5 and TRBJ2-7; a possible D gene is TRBD1 (6 bases). Germline V gene data show CDR1 as SGHKS and CDR2 as YYEKEE (reference sequence). With 4 bases removed from V and 2 bases from J, the gap between germline ends came to 10 bases. The CDR3 is made up of 13 amino acids. The CDR3 DNA reads TGTGCCAGCAGCCAAGGGGGTCCCTACGAGCAGTACTTC. The encoded protein is CASSQGGPYEQYF.

The rearrangement links TRBV5-4 to TRBJ2-3; 8 positions match TRBD1. V was pared by 3 bases and J by 5 bases, with 8 bases of the junction left unmatched. The CDR3 has 15 residues. CDR1 is SGHNT and CDR2 is YYREEE in the germline V gene (reference sequence). The CDR3 spells CASSWDRRLVDTQYF. The DNA of the CDR3 is TGTGCCAGCAGCTGGGACAGGAGGTTGGTAGATACGCAGTATTTT. Full variable domain (remainder filled in from reference TRBV5-4 and TRBJ2-3): ETGVTQSPTHLIKTRGQQVTLRCSSQSGHNTVSWYQQALGQGPQFIFQYYREEENGRGNFPPRFSGLQFPNYSSELNVNALELDDSALYLCASSWDRRLVDTQYFGPGTRLTVL.

This clone was recorded many times. The same CDR3 arises from other DNA sequences in this sample as well. The V and J genes are TRBV6-1 and TRBJ1-5; 8 bases map to TRBD1. This CDR3 is built from 12 residues. CDR1 and CDR2 (germline): MNHNS, SASEGT. Trimming at V came to 8 bases and at J to 6 bases, leaving 3 bases not matched to a gene. This chain's CDR3 is CASRQGSQPQHF. The CDR3 nucleotides read TGTGCCAGCCGACAGGGGTCTCAGCCCCAGCATTTT.

The chain combines TRBV7-9 with TRBJ2-7, with 10 positions matching TRBD1. In germline, CDR1 is SEHNR, CDR2 FQNEAQ (reference sequence). The CDR3 consists of 16 residues. The ends lost 2 bases at V and 5 bases at J; junction bases unmatched: 9. The CDR3 loop reads CASSLRRDRGGHEQYF. Here the CDR3 DNA reads TGTGCCAGCAGCTTAAGGAGGGACAGGGGTGGCCACGAGCAGTACTTC.

The chain uses TRBV7-2 and TRBJ1-6, with 7 bases lining up with TRBD1. Germline CDR1 is SGHTA and CDR2 is FQGNSA. This CDR3 has 16 amino acids. V was clipped by 5 bases and J by 3 bases; unmatched bases: 7. The CDR3 spells CASSPRRTGYNSPLHF. In nucleotides, the CDR3 is TGTGCCAGCAGCCCGAGAAGGACAGGCTATAATTCACCCCTCCACTTT.

The rearrangement uses TRBV18 and TRBJ1-1, with TRBD1 matching over 7 bases. V shed 6 bases, J shed 1 base, and the junction held 5 bases outside the gene matches. Germline loops: CDR1 KGHSH, CDR2 LQKENI. The CDR3 runs 14 residues. CDR3 sequence (DNA): TGTGCCAGCTCGCCAAACAGGGGGAACACTGAAGCTTTCTTT. It codes for CASSPNRGNTEAFF.

The rearrangement joins TRBV2 to TRBJ2-5; D uncertain. Germline V gene lookup returns CDR1 SNHLY and CDR2 FYNNEI. Trimming cost V 6 bases and J 2 bases, with 13 bases left between them. The CDR3 extends over 14 amino acids. Written as DNA, the CDR3 is TGTGCCAGCAGCGCCCGGTCATCGCAAGAGACCCAGTACTTC. Residues: CASSARSSQETQYF.

The chain is built from TRBV4-3 and TRBJ1-1; D might be TRBD1 (5 bases). The ends were cut back, 0 bases at V and 7 bases at J, with 12 bases in the middle. The CDR3 sequence is 14 residues long. Germline CDR1 and CDR2: LGHNA and YSLEER. Written as DNA, the CDR3 is TGCGCCAGCAGCCAAGATGCGGACAACCATGAAGCTTTCTTT. Amino acid sequence: CASSQDADNHEAFF.

This clone was seen just once. V gene TRBV10-3 combines with J gene TRBJ1-1; the match to TRBD1 covers 7 bases. The J segment lost 1 base and the V segment lost 3 bases, leaving 2 bases of the junction unmatched. Germline CDR1 is ENHRY and CDR2 is SYGVKD. The CDR3 length is 14 residues. CDR3 bases: TGTGCCATCAGTGATACAGGGGCGAACACTGAAGCTTTCTTT. Amino acid sequence: CAISDTGANTEAFF.

This chain links TRBV4-3 with TRBJ1-1; D possibly corresponds to TRBD1 (5 bases). The length of the CDR3 is 16 residues. The germline V and J ends were trimmed by 0 bases and 5 bases, with 16 bases remaining between them. The germline gives CDR1 LGHNA, CDR2 YSLEER. The CDR3 DNA sequence: TGCGCCAGCAGCCAAGATCATGCGGGGCCCGGGACTGAAGCTTTCTTT. Translating it yields CASSQDHAGPGTEAFF.

Here the CDR3 DNA reads TGTGCCAGCAGCAAGGGACAGGGCTTTAATGAAAAACTGTTTTTT. Its translation: CASSKGQGFNEKLFF. This sequence joins TRBV5-4 and TRBJ1-4; 9 bases map to TRBD1. This CDR3 spans 15 amino acids. Germline trimming cut 4 bases from V and 4 bases from J; bases unmatched to any gene: 5. Germline V gene lookup returns CDR1 SGHNT and CDR2 YYREEE (reference sequence).

The chain carries TRBV7-9 and TRBJ2-1; D is possibly TRBD2 (6 bases). The CDR3 length is 17 residues. V was trimmed by 4 bases and J by 9 bases, leaving 25 bases between them. Germline CDR1 is SEHNR and CDR2 is FQNEAQ (reference sequence). The CDR3 region is CASSSGIPAGNLGEQFF. The DNA for the CDR3 is TGTGCCAGCAGCTCAGGGATCCCCGCGGGAAATCTGGGTGAGCAGTTCTTC.

Concerning this clone itself: One junction end disagrees with the germline gene, perhaps due to a read error. This chain connects TRBV7-9 to TRBJ1-5; D might be TRBD1 (5 bases). CDR3 length: 14 residues. In germline, CDR1 is SEHNR, CDR2 FQNEAQ (reference sequence). The CDR3 DNA reads TGTTCCAGCAGCTCGTCACAGGTCGGAGTGCCCCAGCATTTT. Translation: CSSSSSQVGVPQHF.

The genes are TRBV15 and TRBJ2-5; D possibly corresponds to TRBD1 (6 bases). The germline gives CDR1 LNHNV, CDR2 YYDKDF (reference sequence). There are 16 residues in the CDR3. The V gene lost 8 bases and the J gene lost 1 base, with 20 bases spanning the gap. The CDR3 DNA is TGTGCCACCCGTCCCCAGGGGAGAATATCCCAAGAGACCCAGTACTTC. Translating gives CATRPQGRISQETQYF.

The chain employs TRBV18 and TRBJ1-4; TRBD1 might be the D (5 bases). The CDR3 covers 14 residues. V shed 3 bases and J shed 3 bases, with 8 bases lying between them. Looked up from germline, CDR1 is KGHSH and CDR2 is LQKENI. CDR3 sequence: CASSPAGPNEKLFF. As DNA, the CDR3 is TGTGCCAGCTCACCTGCAGGGCCTAATGAAAAACTGTTTTTT.

This chain links TRBV29-1 with TRBJ2-7; 10 positions match TRBD1. CDR1 and CDR2 from the germline V gene are SQVTM and ANQGSEA. The CDR3 loop spans 14 amino acids. The V segment lost 2 bases and the J segment 1 base; nucleotides outside the gene matches: 2. CDR3 nucleotides: TGCAGCGTTGAAACGGGACAGGGGTCCTACGAGCAGTACTTC. This gives the protein CSVETGQGSYEQYF.

The chain couples TRBV7-2 to TRBJ1-3, with D possibly matching TRBD1 (6 bases). Trimming shortened V by 4 bases and J by 5 bases, and 15 bases separated the two germline ends. CDR1 and CDR2 (germline): SGHTA, FQGNSA. This CDR3 contains 15 residues. The DNA of the CDR3 is TGTGCCAGCAGCTCGAGGGGGGGCTTGAGAAACACCATATATTTT. This sequence encodes CASSSRGGLRNTIYF.

This clone was recorded only once. The V gene is TRBV19, the J gene TRBJ1-5; TRBD1 matches 10 bases. This CDR3 region has 15 residues. Per germline, CDR1 LNHDA and CDR2 SQIVND (reference sequence). Trimming took 4 bases from V and 6 from J; bases not matched to a gene: 6. CDR3 protein: CASSKLGQGSQPQHF. CDR3 DNA: TGTGCCAGTAGTAAACTGGGACAGGGGTCTCAGCCCCAGCATTTT. The full variable domain, with the rest looked up from reference TRBV19 and TRBJ1-5, is DGGITQSPKYLFRKEGQNVTLSCEQNLNHDAMYWYRQDPGQGLRLIYYSQIVNDFQKGDIAEGYSVSREKKESFPLTVTSAQKNPTAFYLCASSKLGQGSQPQHFGDGTRLSIL.

This chain joins TRBV2 and TRBJ2-7; 7 bases are shared with TRBD1. Trimming took 0 bases from V and 0 from J; bases not matched to a gene: 5. The CDR3 length is 16 residues. Germline V gives CDR1 SNHLY, CDR2 FYNNEI. The CDR3 DNA reads as TGTGCCAGCAGTGAAGCGGACAGGAGAATCTCCTACGAGCAGTACTTC. As protein: CASSEADRRISYEQYF.

The chain combines TRBV7-2 with TRBJ1-2, with 11 nucleotides matching TRBD1. Germline V gene data show CDR1 as SGHTA and CDR2 as FQGNSA. J lost 8 bases, V lost 0 bases, and 8 bases had no gene match. The CDR3 extends over 16 amino acids. This chain's CDR3 is CASSLAGQGDGRGYTF. CDR3 nucleotide sequence: TGTGCCAGCAGCTTAGCGGGACAGGGGGACGGGCGGGGCTACACCTTC.

V gene TRBV15 combines with J gene TRBJ1-3, with D maybe TRBD1 (5 bases). Trimming removed 4 bases at V and 0 bases at J, with 10 bases between. The CDR3 runs to 15 residues. Germline-derived CDR1 and CDR2 are LNHNV and YYDKDF (reference sequence). The CDR3 sequence is CATSKGHPSGNTIYF. In DNA form, the CDR3 reads TGTGCCACCAGCAAAGGACACCCCTCTGGAAACACCATATATTTT.

The chain combines TRBV27 with TRBJ1-4; 8 bases map to TRBD1. Trimming cost V 5 bases and J 10 bases; bases outside gene matches: 18. Germline CDR1 MNHEY, CDR2 SMNVEV (reference sequence). The CDR3 totals 17 residues. CDR3 nucleotide sequence: TGTGCCAGCAGTGCGAAACCCCCAGGGGGCAGGTTTGGAAAACTGTTTTTT. This sequence encodes CASSAKPPGGRFGKLFF.

This clone was picked up one time. The chain uses TRBV2 and TRBJ2-3; D is perhaps TRBD1 (6 bases). This CDR3 has 15 amino acids. Germline loops: CDR1 SNHLY, CDR2 FYNNEI. V lost 0 bases, J lost 2 bases, and 9 bases lay in between. CDR3 region: CASSEADSYTDTQYF. The CDR3 DNA reads TGTGCCAGCAGTGAAGCGGACAGCTACACAGATACGCAGTATTTT.

This clone was recorded a few times. CDR3: CASSRRSGANTGELFF. CDR3 sequence (DNA): TGTGCCAGCAGCCGCCGTAGCGGGGCGAACACCGGGGAGCTGTTTTTT. J is TRBJ2-2 and V is TRBV7-9; 8 nucleotides match TRBD2. V was pared by 5 bases and J by 0 bases, with 5 bases of the junction left unmatched. Germline CDR1 reads SEHNR; CDR2 reads FQNEAQ (reference sequence). This CDR3 is built from 16 residues.

The chain combines TRBV27 with TRBJ1-6; D remains unclear. The ends were cut back, 3 bases at V and 6 bases at J, with 6 bases in the middle. CDR3 size: 13 residues. The germline gives CDR1 MNHEY, CDR2 SMNVEV (reference sequence). CDR3 nucleotides: TGTGCCAGCAGTTTTCGAGCTAATTCACCCCTCCACTTT. Protein: CASSFRANSPLHF.

This chain joins TRBV6-5 and TRBJ1-2; perhaps TRBD1 as D (6 bases). The CDR3 extends over 13 amino acids. V lost 6 bases and J lost 5, with 13 bases in between. Per the germline V gene, CDR1 is MNHEY and CDR2 is SVGAGI. CDR3 loop: CASRKTGSYGYTF. The CDR3 region has the DNA TGTGCCAGCAGGAAAACAGGGTCTTATGGCTACACCTTC.

This chain connects TRBV9 to TRBJ2-3, with 8 bases fitting TRBD1. Trimming cost V 4 bases and J 1 base; bases outside gene matches: 5. The CDR3 extends over 15 amino acids. Germline CDR1 reads SGDLS; CDR2 reads YYNGEE. The CDR3 nucleotides read TGTGCCAGCAGCCCCAGACAGGGGCGCACAGATACGCAGTATTTT. It yields the protein CASSPRQGRTDTQYF.

The rearrangement uses TRBV10-3 and TRBJ2-7, with 7 bases fitting TRBD1. The CDR3 consists of 15 residues. Germline loops: CDR1 ENHRY, CDR2 SYGVKD. V shed 11 bases, J shed 3 bases, and the junction held 16 bases outside the gene matches. CDR3 sequence reads: CALGASGTDIYEQYF. The CDR3 region has the DNA TGTGCCCTCGGGGCCTCCGGGACAGACATCTACGAGCAGTACTTC.